The sequence of this T cell receptor (beta chain) was determined in a study of Tregs in tolerant kidney transplant recipients. Clones were sequenced by immunoSEQ multiplex PCR, and TCRdb holds only the in-frame ones, with some missing. Among 98,000 or so clones, around 90% were seen once, and the ten largest hold about 0.35%. This clone was recorded only once. Its cognate antigen is unknown. General study points: Biological reproducibility was not directly addressed, but technical replication error appeared minimal. Nucleotide sequences could not be compared across some patients' samples due to primer changes. The most relevant donor-specific Treg TCRbeta repertoire apparently came from expansion with activated donor B cells. Findings come from small patient numbers and require larger validation.

The TCR comes from a human donor who received a combined kidney and bone marrow transplant. The sample in question was CD4+ T cells from blood, obtained before the transplant.

In nucleotides, the CDR3 is TGTGCCAGCAGCCGGGACAGGTCTGACTACACCTTC. It encodes CASSRDRSDYTF. The chain employs TRBV5-4 and TRBJ1-2; 8 bases are shared with TRBD1. With V trimmed by 4 bases and J by 10 bases, 6 bases remained unmatched. The CDR3 consists of 12 residues. Germline lookup yields CDR1 SGHNT and CDR2 YYREEE (reference sequence).